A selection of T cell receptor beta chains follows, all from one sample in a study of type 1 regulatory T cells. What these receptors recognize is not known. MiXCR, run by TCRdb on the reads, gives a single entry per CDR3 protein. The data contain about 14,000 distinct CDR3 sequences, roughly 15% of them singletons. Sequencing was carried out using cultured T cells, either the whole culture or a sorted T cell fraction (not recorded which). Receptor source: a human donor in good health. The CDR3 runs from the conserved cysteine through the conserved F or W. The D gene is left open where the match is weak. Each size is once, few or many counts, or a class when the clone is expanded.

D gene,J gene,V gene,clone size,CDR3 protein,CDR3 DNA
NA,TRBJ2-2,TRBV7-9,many,CASRLGPGELFF,TGTGCCAGCAGACTCGGGCCCGGGGAGCTGTTTTTT
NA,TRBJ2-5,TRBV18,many,CASSPQSYQETQYF,TGTGCCAGCTCACCACAAAGTTACCAAGAGACCCAGTACTTC
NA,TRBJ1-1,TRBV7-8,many,CASSLSRIEAFF,TGTGCCAGCAGCTTATCGCGGATTGAAGCTTTCTTT
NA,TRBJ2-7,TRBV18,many,CASSPTGAPYEQYF,TGTGCCAGCTCACCGACCGGGGCCCCCTACGAGCAGTACTTC
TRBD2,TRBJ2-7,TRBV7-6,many,CASSPRLAGDGEQYF,TGTGCCAGCAGCCCAAGACTAGCGGGAGACGGAGAGCAGTACTTC
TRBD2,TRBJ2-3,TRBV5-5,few,CASSPTGLAGDTQYF,TGTGCCAGCAGCCCCACCGGGCTAGCGGGAGATACGCAGTATTTT
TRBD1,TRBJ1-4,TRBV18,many,CASSPLRTGQGGEKLFF,TGTGCCAGCTCACCCCTACGAACCGGACAGGGAGGTGAAAAACTGTTTTTT
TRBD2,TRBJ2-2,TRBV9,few,CASSVVPGGSNTGELFF,TGTGCCAGCAGCGTAGTTCCGGGAGGGTCGAACACCGGGGAGCTGTTTTTT
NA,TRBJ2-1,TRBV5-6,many,CASSLPGRDEQFF,TGTGCCAGCAGCTTGCCCGGTCGGGATGAGCAGTTCTTC
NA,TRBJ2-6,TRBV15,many,CATSLGTSGANVLTF,TGTGCCACCAGCCTTGGGACCTCTGGGGCCAACGTCCTGACTTTC
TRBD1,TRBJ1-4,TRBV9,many,CASSRTGNSATNEKLFF,TGTGCCAGCAGCAGGACAGGGAATTCGGCAACTAATGAAAAACTGTTTTTT
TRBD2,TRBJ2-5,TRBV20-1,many,CSARAGTRRQETQYF,TGCAGTGCTAGAGCCGGGACTAGGAGGCAAGAGACCCAGTACTTC
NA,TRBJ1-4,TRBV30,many,CAWSHGGNEKLFF,TGTGCCTGGAGTCACGGAGGGAATGAAAAACTGTTTTTT
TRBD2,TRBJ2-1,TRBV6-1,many,CASPRREGYNEQFF,TGTGCCAGTCCGAGGCGGGAGGGGTACAATGAGCAGTTCTTC
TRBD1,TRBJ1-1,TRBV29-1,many,CSVEGGQAEDTEAFF,TGCAGCGTTGAAGGCGGACAGGCAGAGGACACTGAAGCTTTCTTT
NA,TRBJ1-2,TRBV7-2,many,CASSYKGGGESNYGYTF,TGTGCCAGCAGCTATAAAGGGGGGGGCGAGTCCAACTATGGCTACACCTTC
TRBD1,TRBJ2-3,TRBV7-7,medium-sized,CASSLGQGSDTQYF,TGTGCTAGCAGCTTAGGACAGGGGTCAGATACGCAGTATTTT
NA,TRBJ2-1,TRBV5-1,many,CASSLVTQVGEQFF,TGCGCCAGCAGCTTGGTTACGCAAGTCGGTGAGCAGTTCTTC
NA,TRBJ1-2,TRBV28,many,CASSYRDYGYTF,TGTGCCAGCAGTTACCGGGACTATGGCTACACCTTC
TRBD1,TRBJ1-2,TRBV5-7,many,CASSLGDRGNYGYTF,TGTGCCAGCAGCTTGGGTGACAGGGGTAACTATGGCTACACCTTC
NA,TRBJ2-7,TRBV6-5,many,CASSYGVIPYEQYF,TGTGCCAGCAGTTACGGGGTGATCCCCTACGAGCAGTACTTC
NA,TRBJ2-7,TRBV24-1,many,CATSEAGQVSEQYF,TGTGCCACCAGTGAAGCGGGACAGGTTAGCGAGCAGTACTTC
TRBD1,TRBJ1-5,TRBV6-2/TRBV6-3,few,CASRQGALGPQHF,TGTGCCAGCAGGCAGGGGGCCCTGGGGCCCCAGCATTTT
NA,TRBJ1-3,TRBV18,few,CASSEMRSGNTIYF,TGTGCCAGCTCAGAGATGCGCTCTGGAAACACCATATATTTT
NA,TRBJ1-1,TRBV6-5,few,CASSYGTEAFF,TGTGCCAGCAGTTATGGGACAGAAGCTTTCTTT